This T cell receptor (beta chain) derives from a study of cytomegalovirus exposure and HLA in healthy donors. Study overall: An earlier analysis identified more than 95 million unique TCR beta sequences in some 180 million T cells. A data release that came early held around 85 million unique TCRs from HLA-typed donors.

Germline V lookup: CDR1 MGHRA, CDR2 YSYEKL. The CDR3 totals 17 residues. The ends lost 4 bases at V and 3 bases at J; junction bases unmatched: 11. There are a few counts of this clone. Its antigen is unknown. Study-level findings and limits: There were 164 TCR beta chains listed as cytomegalovirus-associated. Earlier findings revealed that most TCR beta V segments proved productive either about 87% or about 30% of the time.

13 Jbeta primers and 60 Vbeta primers were used for the PCR. TCRdb's table, derived via immunoSEQ multiplex PCR, lists solely in-frame clones and lacks some. Altogether some 200,000 clones are present, over 75% being singletons, with the ten largest covering less than 0.3%. The sample comprised PBMCs. This TCR derives from a girl under three years old in good health and CMV-seronegative. The chain couples TRBV4-1 to TRBJ2-5; 10 bases are a match to TRBD1. CDR3 coding DNA: TGCGCCAGCAGCCCCTTGATTTTGGACAGGGGGAAAGAGACCCAGTACTTC. Translating it yields CASSPLILDRGKETQYF.